The sample holds many counts of the clone carrying this TCR beta chain. Its antigen is unidentified. The CDR3 runs 12 residues. Between the trimmed V and J ends, which lost 6 bases and 5 bases, there was a span of 10 bases. Germline V gives CDR1 MNHNY, CDR2 SVGAGI (reference sequence). The TCR beta CDR3 regions underwent amplification using RNA transcripts as the source. The HTBI set primed first-round TCR CDR3 RT-PCR. TCRdb reanalysed the multiplex PCR reads using MiXCR and keeps one entry per CDR3 protein. Found here are roughly 570,000 distinct CDR3 sequences, approximately 44% of them singletons; the top ten hold around 17%. This sample was included in a study of T cells in Graves' hyperthyroidism and ophthalmopathy. Overall study findings and caveats: Most thyroid clonotypes expanded above 0.001 appeared in blood too. A median around 6.4 months before onset, the model predicted ophthalmopathy.

Orbital computed tomography, thyroid ultrasound, serum thyroxine and TRAb, and clinical symptoms together informed the diagnoses. Material: peripheral blood or thyroid tissue (not recorded which). The gene calls are TRBV6-6 and TRBJ2-5; D remains unclear. The receptor's source is an adult woman with Graves' disease, either hyperthyroidism or ophthalmopathy (not recorded which). CDR3: CASSEVRETQYF. The CDR3 coding sequence is TGTGCCAGCAGCGAAGTGAGGGAGACCCAGTACTTC.